This TCR beta chain was captured by sequencing in a study of T cell repertoires in cytomegalovirus infection. At the level of the study: The public TCR beta signatures pointed to both CMV infection and matching HLA type. Study-wide findings and caveats: Dominating the ex vivo response were TCR beta clonotypes that were CMV-specific and HLA-C-restricted.

V shed 5 bases, J shed 6 bases, and the junction held 11 bases outside the gene matches. Germline V gives CDR1 SGHRS, CDR2 YFSETQ. The CDR3 runs to 15 residues. TCRdb redid the calling of the reads with MiXCR, one entry per CDR3 protein. In the table there are 400,000 or so distinct CDR3 sequences, 30% to 40% of which are singletons. In its sample, this clonotype was seen a few times. What it binds is unknown. V usage is TRBV5-1 and J usage is TRBJ2-1; 7 nucleotides line up with TRBD2. The receptor's source is a human donor in good health (CMV status not recorded). Some clones in this sample may be carry-over from other donors' samples. Sequences were obtained from PBMCs. The CDR3 loop is CASRLVLAESNEQFF. The CDR3 coding sequence is TGCGCCAGCAGACTCGTCCTAGCGGAGAGCAATGAGCAGTTCTTC. Full variable domain (outside the CDR3, taken from reference TRBV5-1 and TRBJ2-1): KAGVTQTPRYLIKTRGQQVTLSCSPISGHRSVSWYQQTPGQGLQFLFEYFSETQRNKGNFPGRFSGRQFSNSRSEMNVSTLELGDSALYLCASRLVLAESNEQFFGPGTRLTVL.